What follows are 30 T cell receptor beta chains derived from one specimen sequenced in a study of tumor-infiltrating lymphocytes in primary liver carcinoma. The blood RNA (from unsorted whole blood) was obtained, and germline DNA was also extracted. cDNA specific to TCR beta was made from 500 ng of total RNA, with a constant-region primer employed for priming. TCR beta libraries came from three nested multiplex PCR rounds using slightly modified ARM-PCR. In the first two PCR rounds, TRBV1-TRBV30 forward primers were paired with a C-beta reverse primer, and each round lasted approximately 10 cycles. One entry per CDR3 protein, called by TCRdb with MiXCR from the multiplex PCR reads. Counted here are around 170,000 distinct CDR3 sequences, over 50% occurring once; the ten biggest clones make up 72%. Sequencing was done on a sample of peripheral blood. The source of these receptors is a man aged 40-50 years with primary liver carcinoma and hepatitis B virus infection.

J is TRBJ1-2 and V is TRBV5-4; D is possibly TRBD1 (5 bases). Trimming removed 4 bases from V and 4 bases from J, with 11 bases in between. Germline CDR1 SGHNT, CDR2 YYREEE (reference sequence). The CDR3 covers 13 residues. Here the CDR3 DNA reads TGTGCCAGCAGCGTGGAGGGGTTCTATGGCTACACCTTC. This translates into CASSVEGFYGYTF.

The J gene is TRBJ2-3, the V gene TRBV29-1; D remains ambiguous. Germline assignment: CDR1 SQVTM and CDR2 ANQGSEA. The V gene lost 1 base and the J gene lost 7 bases, with 12 bases spanning the gap. This CDR3 comprises 13 residues. The CDR3 DNA follows: TGCAGCGTTGAAGTCTCGTGGGCATATACGCAGTATTTT. This gives the protein CSVEVSWAYTQYF.

Worth noting for this clonotype: A much larger clone lies one base from this, so it may be a read error. The genes are TRBV12-3 or TRBV12-4 and TRBJ2-3; 7 bases map to TRBD1. The CDR3 extends over 12 amino acids. The CDR3, as DNA: TGTGTCAGCACCATGACAGGGGATACGCAGTATTTT. It is translated as CVSTMTGDTQYF.

V gene TRBV5-1 combines with J gene TRBJ1-2, with TRBD1 identical over 11 bases. Germline V gene sequence: CDR1 SGHRS, CDR2 YFSETQ. V shed 0 bases and J 0 bases; nucleotides not matched to a gene: 4. The CDR3 contains 17 residues. The CDR3 is CASSLVGQGATNYGYTF. The CDR3 bases are TGCGCCAGCAGCTTGGTTGGACAGGGGGCAACTAACTATGGCTACACCTTC.

This clonotype was seen more than once but under ten times. The chain couples TRBV6-2 or TRBV6-3 to TRBJ2-1, with D perhaps matching TRBD2 (6 bases). The germline CDR1 and CDR2 sequences are MNHEY and SVGEGT. This CDR3 is built from 17 residues. Trimming took 2 bases from V and 0 from J, leaving 14 bases between them. Written as DNA, the CDR3 is TGTGCCAGCAGTTACCCCCTTCAGACTAGCTCCTACAATGAGCAGTTCTTC. Residues: CASSYPLQTSSYNEQFF.

A word on this clonotype: This may come from a read error, since a much larger clone is one base off. V is TRBV29-1 and J is TRBJ2-3; maybe TRBD2 (6 bases). This CDR3 contains 13 residues. The germline V gene has CDR1 SQVTM and CDR2 ANQGSEA. The V and J ends lost 3 bases and 6 bases respectively, with 13 bases between them. This CDR3 reads CSVEDYYRDTQYF. CDR3 nucleotide sequence: TGCAGCGTTGAGGACTATTACAGGGATACGCAGTATTTT.

With regard to this clonotype: A much more abundant neighbour one base away suggests this may be a read error. This likely comes from a read error, as the CDR3 has no conserved phenylalanine or tryptophan at its end. CDR3: CASRVDRGETQYL. DNA for the CDR3: TGTGCCAGCAGGGTGGACAGGGGAGAGACCCAGTACTTA. This chain joins TRBV6-5 and TRBJ2-5, with 9 bases fitting TRBD1. CDR3 length: 13 residues. The trim removed 6 bases at V and 4 bases at J, leaving 3 bases unmatched. Germline values: CDR1 MNHEY, CDR2 SVGAGI.

As regards this clonotype: The junction departs from germline at one end; a sequencing error may be responsible. The gene calls are TRBV11-2 and TRBJ2-1; TRBD2 is a possible D gene (6 bases). The CDR3 covers 13 residues. CDR1 and CDR2 (germline): SGHAT, FQNNGV. The CDR3 nucleotides read TGTGCCAGCAGCTCAAGACTAGACAGTGAGCAGCTCTTC. Protein sequence: CASSSRLDSEQLF.

With respect to this clonotype: Since a much larger clone is just one base distant, this may be a read error. The chain uses TRBV6-5 and TRBJ2-1; D perhaps matches TRBD2 (6 bases). In germline, CDR1 is MNHEY, CDR2 SVGAGI. V gave up 0 bases and J gave up 8 bases, with 14 bases separating them. This CDR3 is built from 15 residues. CDR3 sequence reads: CASSYSGGDGDEQFF. CDR3 nucleotides: TGTGCCAGCAGTTACTCTGGCGGGGACGGGGATGAGCAGTTCTTC.

The chain carries TRBV11-2 and TRBJ2-7; D remains unclear. Looked up from germline, CDR1 is SGHAT and CDR2 is FQNNGV. This CDR3 has 15 amino acids. In nucleotides, the CDR3 is TGTGTCAACAGCTTAGGATCGGTGTCCTCCTACGAGCAGTACTTC. This encodes CVNSLGSVSSYEQYF.

The rearrangement links TRBV10-3 to TRBJ2-7; D not resolved. The CDR3 extends over 13 amino acids. The germline CDR1 and CDR2 sequences are ENHRY and SYGVKD. Trimming took off 3 bases at V and 7 bases at J, with 13 bases between the two ends. The DNA of the CDR3 is TGTGCCATCAGTGACCCCCAAACGCAAGAGCAGTACTTC. It translates to CAISDPQTQEQYF.

This clonotype occurred once. The rearrangement joins TRBV29-1 to TRBJ1-2; D ambiguous. The CDR3 loop spans 12 amino acids. V lost 6 bases, J lost 2 bases, and 10 bases lay in between. Germline CDR1 and CDR2: SQVTM and ANQGSEA. CDR3 nucleotides: TGCAGCGTCCGGGTCGGGAACTATGGCTACACCTTC. Amino acid sequence: CSVRVGNYGYTF. The variable domain in full, with the rest retrieved from reference TRBV29-1 and TRBJ1-2, is SAVISQKPSRDICQRGTSLTIQCQVDSQVTMMFWYRQQPGQSLTLIATANQGSEATYESGFVIDKFPISRPNLTFSTLTVSNMSPEDSSIYLCSVRVGNYGYTFGSGTRLTVV.

Of note for this clonotype: One base away lies a much larger clone, so this may be a sequencing read error. The rearrangement links TRBV11-2 to TRBJ2-2; 13 bases are shared with TRBD2. V gave up 0 bases and J gave up 7 bases; unmatched junction bases: 11. The CDR3 sequence is 19 residues long. CDR1 and CDR2 (germline): SGHAT, FQNNGV. CDR3 sequence reads: CASSLDPRTSGSYIGELFF. As DNA, the CDR3 is TGTGCCAGCAGCTTAGACCCTAGGACTAGCGGGAGTTACATCGGGGAGCTGTTTTTT.

With respect to this clonotype: The junction does not match germline at one end; this may be a read error. The chain has TRBV11-2 and TRBJ2-1; D gene unclear. The length of the CDR3 is 15 residues. Germline V gene data show CDR1 as SGHAT and CDR2 as FQNNGV. The CDR3 bases are TGTGCCGGCAGCTTACTCCTACTGTCCTACAATGAGCAGCTCTTC. Protein product: CAGSLLLLSYNEQLF. Full variable domain (rest looked up from reference TRBV11-2 and TRBJ2-1): EAGVAQSPRYKIIEKRQSVAFWCNPISGHATLYWYQQILGQGPKLLIQFQNNGVVDDSQLPKDRFSAERLKGVDSTLKIQPAKLEDSAVYLCAGSLLLLSYNEQLFGPGTRLTVL.

As to this clonotype: The junction differs from germline at one of its ends, possibly a read error. V usage is TRBV11-2 and J usage is TRBJ1-2; D is uncertain. CDR1 and CDR2 (germline): SGHAT, FQNNGV. The CDR3 covers 13 residues. CDR3 sequence (DNA): TGTGCCAGCAGCCCCTCCTACAACTATGACTACACCTTC. Its translation is CASSPSYNYDYTF. Looking up the rest from reference TRBV11-2 and TRBJ1-2 gives the full variable domain: EAGVAQSPRYKIIEKRQSVAFWCNPISGHATLYWYQQILGQGPKLLIQFQNNGVVDDSQLPKDRFSAERLKGVDSTLKIQPAKLEDSAVYLCASSPSYNYDYTFGSGTRLTVV.

Note on this clonotype: The junction does not match germline at one end; this may be a read error. The rearrangement links TRBV12-3 or TRBV12-4 to TRBJ2-1; TRBD2 aligns across 8 bases. This CDR3 has 12 residues. DNA for the CDR3: TGTGCCAGCAGTTCCCCGGGGGAGCGGGAGCTCTTC. Translation gives CASSSPGERELF.

Points on this clonotype: Its ends do not fully match the called genes, so a read error is possible. V and J are TRBV28 and TRBJ1-5, with D hard to call. The CDR3 spans 15 residues. Looked up from germline, CDR1 is MDHEN and CDR2 is SYDVKM. CDR3 region: CVSSSPGRSNQPQHF. CDR3 nucleotide sequence: TGTGTCAGCAGTTCGCCTGGAAGAAGCAATCAGCCCCAGCATTTT.

The table lists this clonotype with a few counts. It may be a read error: a sequence one base away is much more abundant. This chain connects TRBV11-3 to TRBJ2-5; D possibly corresponds to TRBD2 (5 bases). Per germline, CDR1 SGHNT and CDR2 YENEEA. This CDR3 spans 11 amino acids. The CDR3 sequence: CAISSDLYGFF. The CDR3, as DNA: TGTGCCATCAGCTCGGACTTGTATGGCTTCTTC.

Notes on this clonotype: A single base separates this from a much larger clone, so it may be a read error. The chain recombines TRBV12-3 or TRBV12-4 with TRBJ1-2; D possibly corresponds to TRBD1 (5 bases). The CDR3 has 15 amino acids. The ends were cut back, 5 bases at V and 4 bases at J, with 17 bases in the middle. The CDR3 here is CASSTSDSSSYGYTF. The DNA of the CDR3 is TGTGCCAGCAGTACCTCCGACAGCTCTAGCTATGGCTACACCTTC.

V is TRBV6-1 and J is TRBJ2-1, with 9 bases that match TRBD1. With 6 bases clipped from V and 3 bases from J, the junction kept 6 bases outside the gene matches. This CDR3 is 15 amino acids long. CDR1 is MNHNS, CDR2 SASEGT, per germline. CDR3 bases: TGTGCCAGCAGGGTACCGGGACAGGGCTACAATGAGCAGTTCTTC. Translated: CASRVPGQGYNEQFF.

The gene calls are TRBV6-4 and TRBJ1-1; D is possibly TRBD1 (5 bases). The CDR3 contains 14 residues. V was shortened by 3 bases and J by 5 bases, with 13 bases between the two germline ends. Germline CDR1 reads MRHNA; CDR2 reads SNTAGT. The CDR3 DNA reads as TGTGCCAGCAGTGAATACATGGGGGGAACTGAAGCTTTCTTT. The encoded protein is CASSEYMGGTEAFF.

Regarding this clonotype: A single base separates this from a much larger clone, so it may be a read error. The V call is TRBV6-1, the J call TRBJ2-3; 7 positions agree with TRBD1. The CDR3 length is 15 residues. With 8 bases clipped from V and 6 bases from J, the junction kept 14 bases outside the gene matches. CDR1 and CDR2 (germline): MNHNS, SASEGT. CDR3 coding DNA: TGTGCCAGCGCCAAGAGCCCCCAGGGGGTGGATACGCAGTATTTT. Translation: CASAKSPQGVDTQYF.

This clonotype was detected a few times. The V and J genes are TRBV10-3 and TRBJ2-5, with no clear D. There are 12 residues in the CDR3. Germline-derived CDR1 and CDR2 are ENHRY and SYGVKD. Trimming took off 8 bases at V and 0 bases at J, with 7 bases between the two ends. DNA for the CDR3: TGTGCCATCGGCGGACACCAAGAGACCCAGTACTTC. This gives the protein CAIGGHQETQYF.

The chain recombines TRBV14 with TRBJ2-1, with 10 bases fitting TRBD2. This CDR3 has 17 amino acids. Trimming cost V 0 bases and J 4 bases; bases outside gene matches: 6. The germline V gene has CDR1 SGHDN and CDR2 FVKESK. As DNA, the CDR3 is TGTGCCAGCAGCCAAGATCGGAGTAGCGGGGGGTACAATGAGCAGTTCTTC. Protein sequence: CASSQDRSSGGYNEQFF.

Details on this clonotype: Germline and junction disagree at one end, which may indicate a read error. This chain joins TRBV13 and TRBJ2-7; possible D gene TRBD2, 5 bases. This CDR3 region has 15 residues. Germline CDR1 is PRHDT and CDR2 is FYEKMQ (reference sequence). CDR3 amino acids: CASSLLSGEVYDQYF. The CDR3 DNA follows: TGTGCCAGCAGCTTACTCAGCGGCGAGGTTTACGATCAGTACTTC.

This clonotype was seen ten or more times. The chain is built from TRBV12-3 or TRBV12-4 and TRBJ2-3; 7 nucleotides match TRBD2. With 11 bases clipped from V and 5 bases from J, the junction kept 4 bases outside the gene matches. CDR3 length: 11 amino acids. The DNA of the CDR3 is TGTGCCTCCTCGGGGGGAGATACGCAGTATTTT. It translates to CASSGGDTQYF.

The chain links TRBV4-1 to TRBJ2-1; D may match TRBD1 or TRBD2 (7 bases each). Trimming left V 1 base short and J 5 bases short, with 24 bases between. Germline CDR1 reads MGHRA; CDR2 reads YSYEKL. The CDR3 is made up of 19 amino acids. CDR3 amino acids: CASSQAGGGPSIRDNEQFF. CDR3 DNA: TGCGCCAGCAGCCAAGCAGGGGGAGGGCCTAGCATCCGGGACAATGAGCAGTTCTTC.

The chain links TRBV11-2 to TRBJ2-7; a possible D gene is TRBD2 (5 bases). The CDR3 has 14 residues. Deletions cut 9 bases from V and 3 bases from J, with 18 bases between. Germline values: CDR1 SGHAT, CDR2 FQNNGV. The DNA for the CDR3 is TGTGCCAGAAGCACCGCTGGAGGTGGCTACGAGCAGTACTTC. Protein sequence: CARSTAGGGYEQYF.

In regard to this clonotype: This may arise from a read error, as a much more abundant clone is one base away. J is TRBJ2-2 and V is TRBV29-1; no clear D gene. There are 16 residues in the CDR3. The V gene's germline CDR1 is SQVTM and CDR2 ANQGSEA. Trimming stripped 0 bases from V and 1 base from J, with 12 bases between. The CDR3 sequence: CSVEEGGKENTGELFF. The CDR3 DNA reads TGCAGCGTTGAAGAAGGTGGGAAGGAGAACACCGGGGAGCTGTTTTTT.

Comment on this clonotype: This clone may be a read error of a much larger clone one base away. The chain is built from TRBV6-6 and TRBJ2-5; D gene ambiguous. Per germline, CDR1 MNHNY and CDR2 SVGAGI (reference sequence). The CDR3 is made up of 13 amino acids. Written as DNA, the CDR3 is TGTGCCAGCAGTTGGCCGGAACAAGAGGCCCAGTACTTC. It encodes CASSWPEQEAQYF.